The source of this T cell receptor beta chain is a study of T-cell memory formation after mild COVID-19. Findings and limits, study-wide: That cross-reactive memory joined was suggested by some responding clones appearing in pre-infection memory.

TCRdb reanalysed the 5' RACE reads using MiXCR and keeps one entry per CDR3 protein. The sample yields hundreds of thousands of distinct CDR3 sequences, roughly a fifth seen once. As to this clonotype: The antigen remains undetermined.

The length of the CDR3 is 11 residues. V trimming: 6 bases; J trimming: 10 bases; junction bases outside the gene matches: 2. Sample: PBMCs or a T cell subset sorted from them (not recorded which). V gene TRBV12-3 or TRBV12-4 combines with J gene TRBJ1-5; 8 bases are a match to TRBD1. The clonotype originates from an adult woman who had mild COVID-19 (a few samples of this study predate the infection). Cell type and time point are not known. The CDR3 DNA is TGTGCCAGCAGAGGACAGGGCCCCCAGCATTTT. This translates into CASRGQGPQHF.